These 17 T cell receptor beta chains came from one sample sequenced in a study of regulatory T cells in long-lasting Graves disease (dated by TCRdb to the early 2020s). Libraries were built with multiplex PCR. Sequenced using an Illumina HiSeq 4000. CDR3 regions were amplified by Arm-PCR with iRepertoire HTBI primers to construct TCR beta libraries. TCRdb trimmed the raw reads at Q25, called clones with MiXCR and kept productive beta chains. Rows with a matching CDR3 protein are joined into one entry that keeps the most common DNA and genes. Present in this sample are more than 400,000 distinct CDR3 sequences, around 16% of which were seen just once. The ten biggest clones cover less than 15% of the sample. Explained via the paper, the time point label denotes: newly diagnosed GD, antithyroid drugs for less than 3 months. For both TCR sequencing and RNA sequencing, RNA was extracted from PBMCs in TRIzol.

The sample was also reused in another study, on T cells in Graves' hyperthyroidism and ophthalmopathy.

The sequences come from peripheral blood mononuclear cells (PBMCs), collected at new diagnosis, from a patient treated with antithyroid drugs. The receptors stem from a man aged 35 to 55 with Graves disease. Donor details come from another sample of the same person, matched by shared clones.

This clonotype was observed a few times. V and J are TRBV11-3 and TRBJ2-3, with TRBD2 matching 8 bases. The CDR3 is 17 residues long. Trimming removed 3 bases from V and 7 bases from J; junction bases left unmatched: 15. The V gene's germline CDR1 is SGHNT and CDR2 YENEEA. The CDR3 DNA reads TGTGCCAGCAGCTTCGGGATCGGGAGGGCAACGAGAAATACGCAGTATTTT. Translation: CASSFGIGRATRNTQYF.

The table lists this clonotype with many counts. This rearrangement joins TRBV2 to TRBJ2-7; maybe TRBD2 (6 bases). Germline V CDR1 and CDR2: SNHLY, FYNNEI. This CDR3 comprises 12 residues. Trimming shortened V by 6 bases and J by 2 bases, and 8 bases separated the two germline ends. CDR3 bases: TGTGCCAGCAGGGGGACTCCCTACGAGCAGTACTTC. This gives the protein CASRGTPYEQYF. Complete variable domain (other parts from reference TRBV2 and TRBJ2-7): EPEVTQTPSHQVTQMGQEVILRCVPISNHLYFYWYRQILGQKVEFLVSFYNNEISEKSEIFDDQFSVERPDGSNFTLKIRSTKLEDSAMYFCASRGTPYEQYFGPGTRLTVT.

The chain is built from TRBV12-3 or TRBV12-4 and TRBJ1-5; a possible D gene is TRBD1 (5 bases). Trimming took 5 bases from V and 7 from J, leaving 15 bases between them. The CDR3 totals 14 residues. This CDR3 reads CASSRSGLLQPQHF. The DNA of the CDR3 is TGTGCCAGCAGTCGGTCAGGGCTCTTACAGCCCCAGCATTTT.

This rearrangement joins TRBV24-1 to TRBJ2-1; D is perhaps TRBD1 (6 bases). The germline V and J ends were trimmed by 5 bases and 5 bases, with 12 bases remaining between them. In germline, CDR1 is KGHDR, CDR2 SFDVKD. This CDR3 has 14 amino acids. In DNA form, the CDR3 reads TGTGCCACCAGTGGTCGGGACATAGACAATGAGCAGTTCTTC. The encoded protein is CATSGRDIDNEQFF.

The chain links TRBV28 to TRBJ2-3; 10 nucleotides agree with TRBD2. V trimming: 6 bases; J trimming: 0 bases; junction bases outside the gene matches: 3. There are 15 residues in the CDR3. Germline lookup yields CDR1 MDHEN and CDR2 SYDVKM. CDR3 protein: CASRIAGGSTDTQYF. The CDR3 nucleotides read TGTGCCAGCAGGATAGCGGGAGGAAGCACAGATACGCAGTATTTT. Drawing the rest from reference TRBV28 and TRBJ2-3, the complete variable domain is DVKVTQSSRYLVKRTGEKVFLECVQDMDHENMFWYRQDPGLGLRLIYFSYDVKMKEKGDIPEGYSVSREKKERFSLILESASTNQTSMYLCASRIAGGSTDTQYFGPGTRLTVL.

This clonotype appeared once. V and J are TRBV20-1 and TRBJ2-2, with D perhaps assigned TRBD1 or TRBD2 (5 bases each). V was clipped by 7 bases and J by 3 bases, with 18 bases between them. The CDR3 contains 15 residues. Germline CDR1 DFQATT, CDR2 SNEGSKA (reference sequence). The CDR3 nucleotides are TGCAGTGTTCAAGACGCCAGGGACCACACCGGGGAGCTGTTTTTT. Encoded protein: CSVQDARDHTGELFF.

On this clonotype itself: This may stem from a read error, because a much larger clone lies one nucleotide away. The V call is TRBV11-1, the J call TRBJ2-7; D perhaps matches TRBD1 (5 bases). In germline, CDR1 is SGHAT, CDR2 FQDESV (reference sequence). This CDR3 is 13 amino acids long. The CDR3 region is CASSFTGSYEQCF. For the CDR3, the DNA is TGTGCCAGCAGCTTTACAGGTTCCTACGAGCAGTGCTTC.

This clonotype was detected a few times. The genes are TRBV30 and TRBJ1-5; D is ambiguous. The CDR3 contains 16 residues. Germline lookup yields CDR1 GTSNPN and CDR2 SVGIG (reference sequence). V dropped 2 bases and J dropped 7 bases, with 21 bases sitting between them. CDR3 loop: CAWSTPWAGVGQPQHF. The CDR3, as DNA: TGTGCCTGGAGTACCCCGTGGGCGGGAGTAGGGCAGCCCCAGCATTTT.

The sample holds many counts of this clonotype. CDR3 sequence (DNA): TGTGCCAGCAGCCCACCGGCAGGCCGGTCCTACGAGCAGTACTTC. Protein product: CASSPPAGRSYEQYF. The rearrangement uses TRBV3-1 and TRBJ2-7; D is ambiguous. The CDR3 totals 15 residues. Deletions cut 4 bases from V and 1 base from J, with 14 bases between. From germline, CDR1 is LGHDT and CDR2 YNNKEL (reference sequence).

There are a few counts of this clonotype. One junction end disagrees with the germline gene, perhaps due to a read error. The chain couples TRBV6-2 or TRBV6-3 to TRBJ2-5, with a possible D match to TRBD2 (6 bases). The CDR3 covers 10 residues. Per the germline V gene, CDR1 is MNHEY and CDR2 is SVGEGT. In nucleotides, the CDR3 is TGTGCCAGCAGTGGGACTGGGGGGTTCTTC. Translation gives CASSGTGGFF.

This clonotype was counted at least ten times. The chain joins TRBV20-1 to TRBJ2-1; the match to TRBD2 covers 8 bases. V lost 2 bases, J lost 7 bases, and 7 bases stayed unmatched. CDR1 is DFQATT and CDR2 is SNEGSKA in the germline V gene (reference sequence). This CDR3 region has 14 residues. The CDR3 here is CSARRAGVTNEQFF. Here the CDR3 DNA reads TGCAGTGCTAGAAGAGCGGGAGTGACGAATGAGCAGTTCTTC.

V is TRBV5-1 and J is TRBJ1-1, with D possibly TRBD1 on 5 matching bases. The V end lost 4 bases, the J end lost 3 bases, and 13 bases lay between the germline ends. Germline V gene sequence: CDR1 SGHRS, CDR2 YFSETQ. The CDR3 contains 14 residues. The CDR3 spells CASSRGDQYTEAFF. CDR3 DNA: TGCGCCAGCAGCCGGGGGGATCAGTACACTGAAGCTTTCTTT.

This clonotype was observed many times. V and J are TRBV28 and TRBJ1-5; 7 bases fit TRBD1. This CDR3 is 13 amino acids long. The ends lost 5 bases at V and 7 bases at J; junction bases unmatched: 5. Per the germline V gene, CDR1 is MDHEN and CDR2 is SYDVKM. CDR3 in amino acids: CASSGQAKQPQHF. The CDR3 nucleotides read TGTGCCAGCAGTGGACAGGCCAAGCAGCCCCAGCATTTT.

This clonotype was recorded many times. This rearrangement joins TRBV6-2 or TRBV6-3 to TRBJ2-3, with a tentative D call TRBD1 (6 bases). Germline CDR1 and CDR2: MNHEY and SVGEGT. The length of the CDR3 is 16 residues. V was cut by 0 bases and J by 2 bases, with 12 bases left in between. CDR3 sequence reads: CASSYSKQGDTDTQYF. In nucleotides, the CDR3 is TGTGCCAGCAGTTACTCGAAACAGGGAGACACAGATACGCAGTATTTT.

This clonotype appeared many times. The rearrangement links TRBV28 to TRBJ2-7; no firm D call. CDR3 length equals 12 residues. V lost 5 bases and J lost 5, with 10 bases in between. CDR1 and CDR2 (germline): MDHEN, SYDVKM. This chain's CDR3 is CASSGYTNEQYF. The CDR3 bases are TGTGCCAGCAGTGGTTACACTAACGAGCAGTACTTC.

On this clonotype: A much larger clone sits a single nucleotide away, making a read error possible. The rearrangement joins TRBV20-1 to TRBJ2-3; D remains ambiguous. The germline V gene has CDR1 DFQATT and CDR2 SNEGSKA (reference sequence). The CDR3 length is 12 residues. Between the trimmed V and J ends, which lost 1 base and 8 bases, there was a span of 10 bases. DNA of the CDR3: TGCAGTGCTAGAGGACGGTCTGGTACGCAGTATTTT. Translated: CSARGRSGTQYF.

This clonotype was found many times. The chain uses TRBV12-3 or TRBV12-4 and TRBJ2-1, with 7 bases that match TRBD1. The CDR3 is 15 amino acids. After removal of 4 bases from V and 6 bases from J, the junction contained 9 bases not matched to a gene. CDR3 nucleotide sequence: TGTGCCAGCAGTTCCTCCTTGACAGGGAGCAATGAGCAGTTCTTC. This sequence encodes CASSSSLTGSNEQFF.